This T cell receptor (beta chain) derives from a study of T cell changes during pregnancy in multiple sclerosis (dated by TCRdb to the late 2010s). Describing the broader study: The study looked at changes in the T cell repertoire across pregnancy in women with multiple sclerosis.

The library was built by means of the immunoSEQ multiplex PCR assay. The clones in this table, taken by TCRdb from immuneACCESS, are in-frame only. Not every clone is retained; where verified, under half of the shortfall comes from an unresolved V gene, and the cause of the rest is unknown. The table for this sample lists roughly 110,000 clones; about 90% of them were counted only once. The biggest ten clones account for roughly 0.78% of the sample. Comment on this clone: Its binding antigen is unknown. Base qualities were left out, and no much larger clone turns up one base away.

The germline V gene encodes CDR1 SGHKS and CDR2 YYEKEE (reference sequence). The trim is 4 bases for V and 2 bases for J, with a gap of 12 bases between the germline ends. The CDR3 numbers 14 residues from cysteine through phenylalanine. Just the 42-base CDR3 DNA is kept, in frame starting at base 1. Sequenced here: peripheral blood, sampled in the third trimester of pregnancy. Recombination joined TRBV5-5 with TRBJ1-2; the best D guess is TRBD1, with 5 bases matching. The sequence was collected from a female donor in good health, enrolled as a control in a pregnancy study. The CDR3 amino acid sequence is: CASSPGQLNYGYTF. The nucleotide sequence is TGTGCCAGCAGCCCCGGACAACTGAACTATGGCTACACCTTC.